Listed below are T cell receptor beta chains from one sample, sequenced in a study of T cells expressing NK-cell markers. With the 5' RACE reads reprocessed, TCRdb shows one record per CDR3 protein and no DNA. The sample has 300,000 to 500,000 distinct CDR3 sequences. The sample taken for sequencing was blood T cells: a sorted CD56 or NKG2C T cell subset, CD4+ or CD8+ T cells, or bulk PBMC T cells (not recorded which). Source of these receptors: a woman in her forties or fifties in good health. Both conserved end residues are part of each CDR3. Fields, in order: J gene, V gene, CDR3 protein.

TRBJ2-3	TRBV15	CATNQAGPTDTQYF
TRBJ1-5	TRBV4-1	CASSQEPGNGNQPQHF
TRBJ2-5	TRBV20-1	CSARDPLVGQETQYF
TRBJ2-1	TRBV28	CASSQTSPHRQFF
TRBJ1-2	TRBV28	CASSSGQGSYGYTF
TRBJ2-7	TRBV21-1	CASSRTIYEQYF
TRBJ2-5	TRBV20-1	CSAFDSSGVRETQYF
TRBJ2-2	TRBV24-1	CATSDLLRGELFF
TRBJ2-5	TRBV6-5	CASRNRSPQGGETQYF
TRBJ2-3	TRBV29-1	CSDRAGVSTQYF
TRBJ2-6	TRBV5-1	CASGTGSSGANVLTF
TRBJ2-3	TRBV7-2	CASSPRTSSTDTQYF
TRBJ1-1	TRBV29-1	CSALDSTGKGEAFF
TRBJ2-5	TRBV20-1	CSARALAGATSRQETQYF
TRBJ2-5	TRBV7-6	CASSLGLWGETQYF
TRBJ2-1	TRBV7-2	CASSLGGTGGAEQFF
TRBJ2-3	TRBV5-1	CASSLSSDTQYF
TRBJ1-2	TRBV7-2	CASSLKGTGSRGYTF
TRBJ2-3	TRBV20-1	CSAKLAGRGDTQYF
TRBJ2-7	TRBV11-1	CASSLVAGGPVREQYF
TRBJ1-2	TRBV9	CASSALHDRPNYGYTF
TRBJ2-7	TRBV20-1	CSARAPPLRAQPYEQYF
TRBJ1-5	TRBV5-1	CASSLGAVNQPQHF
TRBJ2-1	TRBV12-3/TRBV12-4	CASSMGQRPYNEQFF
TRBJ2-1	TRBV11-2	CASSWTGGYNEQFF